This record covers a single T cell receptor beta chain. The V end lost 4 bases, the J end lost 1 base, and 7 bases lay between the germline ends. Germline CDR1 is SEHNR and CDR2 is FQNEAQ (reference sequence). The CDR3 is 13 residues long. Living in roughly 25 US areas, the participants were between 18 and 89 years of age. The data derive from a study of blood T cell repertoires in COVID-19. Libraries were prepared by immunoSEQ multiplex PCR; TCRdb keeps only in-frame clonotypes and omits some of them. Of approximately 180,000 clones listed, more than 75% were seen once; the top ten hold around 1.2%. Sample: PBMCs or T cells enriched from blood (not recorded which). The receptor comes from a human donor with acute COVID-19. The donor label of this sample is uncertain. This chain connects TRBV7-9 to TRBJ1-1; TRBD1 might be the D (6 bases). CDR3 DNA: TGTGCCAGCAGCTCAGGGGAGAACACTGAAGCTTTCTTT. It is translated as CASSSGENTEAFF. Looking up the rest from reference TRBV7-9 and TRBJ1-1 gives the full variable domain: DTGVSQNPRHKITKRGQNVTFRCDPISEHNRLYWYRQTLGQGPEFLTYFQNEAQLEKSRLLSDRFSAERPKGSFSTLEIQRTEQGDSAMYLCASSSGENTEAFFGQGTRLTVV.